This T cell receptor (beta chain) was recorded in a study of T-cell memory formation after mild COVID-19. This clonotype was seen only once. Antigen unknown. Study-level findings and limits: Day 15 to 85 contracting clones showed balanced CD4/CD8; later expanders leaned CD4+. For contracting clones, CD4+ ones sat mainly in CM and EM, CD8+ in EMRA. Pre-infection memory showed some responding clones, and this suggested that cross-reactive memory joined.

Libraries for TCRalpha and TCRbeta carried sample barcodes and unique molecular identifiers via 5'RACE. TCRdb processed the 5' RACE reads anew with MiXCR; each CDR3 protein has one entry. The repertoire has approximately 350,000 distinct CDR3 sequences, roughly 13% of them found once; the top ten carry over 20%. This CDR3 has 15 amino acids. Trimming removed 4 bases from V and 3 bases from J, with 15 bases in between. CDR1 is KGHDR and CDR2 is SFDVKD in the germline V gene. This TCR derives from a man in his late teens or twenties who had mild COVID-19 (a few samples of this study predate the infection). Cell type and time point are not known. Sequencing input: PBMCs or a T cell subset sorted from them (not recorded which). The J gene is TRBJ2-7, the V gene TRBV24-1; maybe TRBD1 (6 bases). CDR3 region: CATSEGTLGVYEQYF. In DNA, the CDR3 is TGTGCCACCAGTGAAGGGACACTGGGCGTCTACGAGCAGTACTTC.